Following are 6 T cell receptor beta chains from one sample sequenced in a study of cytomegalovirus exposure and HLA in healthy donors. Primers for the PCR totalled 60 Vbeta and 13 Jbeta. The table came from immunoSEQ multiplex PCR; TCRdb's copy has only in-frame clones and leaves some out. The profile shows 95,000 to 150,000 clones, about 73% of them singletons. Material for sequencing was PBMCs. The receptors stem from a woman aged 40 to 55 in good health and CMV-seropositive.

The chain is built from TRBV4-1 and TRBJ1-1; TRBD1 aligns across 7 bases. From germline, CDR1 is MGHRA and CDR2 YSYEKL. The J segment lost 1 base and the V segment lost 2 bases, leaving 10 bases of the junction unmatched. This CDR3 is built from 17 residues. The chain's CDR3 is CASSQKGSGGPNTEAFF. The CDR3 nucleotides are TGCGCCAGCAGCCAAAAGGGATCAGGGGGTCCGAACACTGAAGCTTTCTTT.

This sequence joins TRBV4-2 and TRBJ2-2; weak D call: TRBD2 (7 bases). CDR3 length: 20 residues. V lost 0 bases to trimming and J lost 6 bases, with 26 bases between them. Germline V gene sequence: CDR1 LGHNA, CDR2 YNFKEQ. The CDR3: CASSQEISGGGHPNAGELFF. The CDR3 nucleotides read TGTGCCAGCAGCCAAGAAATTAGTGGGGGGGGACACCCCAACGCCGGGGAGCTGTTTTTT.

This chain links TRBV5-4 with TRBJ1-1; no clear D gene. The CDR3 is made up of 13 amino acids. Germline-derived CDR1 and CDR2 are SGHNT and YYREEE (reference sequence). V was shortened by 0 bases and J by 3 bases, with 6 bases between the two germline ends. The CDR3 DNA sequence: TGTGCCAGCAGCTTGGGTCTTTACACTGAAGCTTTCTTT. As protein: CASSLGLYTEAFF.

The chain carries TRBV5-1 and TRBJ2-1; D uncertain. V was cut by 0 bases and J by 0 bases, with 13 bases left in between. In germline, CDR1 is SGHRS, CDR2 YFSETQ. This CDR3 is built from 17 residues. As DNA, the CDR3 is TGCGCCAGCAGCTTGGGTGTATCGGTAGACTCCTACAATGAGCAGTTCTTC. As protein: CASSLGVSVDSYNEQFF.

The chain recombines TRBV6-6 with TRBJ2-1; weak D call: TRBD2 (6 bases). The CDR3 runs to 14 residues. The V end lost 6 bases, the J end lost 16 bases, and 25 bases lay between the germline ends. CDR1 and CDR2 from the germline V gene are MNHNY and SVGAGI (reference sequence). This CDR3 reads CASRWDSPQSGKFF. The CDR3 region has the DNA TGTGCCAGCAGGTGGGACTCGCCCCAGAGTGGAAAATTCTTC.

The CDR3 DNA is TGTGCTAGTGTCCCGCCTCCATTGACAGGGAACAATCAGCCCCAGCATTTT. Translated: CASVPPPLTGNNQPQHF. V gene TRBV12-5 combines with J gene TRBJ1-5, with 7 nucleotides matching TRBD1. The CDR3 length is 17 residues. The germline gives CDR1 LGHNT, CDR2 FRNRAP. V trimming: 7 bases; J trimming: 3 bases; junction bases outside the gene matches: 15.